These 12 T cell receptor beta chains were sequenced from one sample in a study of blood T cell repertoires in COVID-19. Libraries were prepared by immunoSEQ multiplex PCR; TCRdb keeps only in-frame clonotypes and omits some of them. The sample has just over 250,000 clones, under 90% seen once; the top ten hold around 4.1%. Sequenced sample: PBMCs or T cells enriched from blood (not recorded which). Every receptor here comes from a man aged 25 to 40 with acute COVID-19.

The V and J genes are TRBV20-1 and TRBJ2-1, with unresolved D. V lost 7 bases, J lost 5 bases, and 9 bases lay in between. Germline V gene sequence: CDR1 DFQATT, CDR2 SNEGSKA (reference sequence). CDR3 length equals 11 residues. DNA of the CDR3: TGCAGTGTGAGGTTGGACAATGAGCAGTTCTTC. It codes for CSVRLDNEQFF.

This clone was found once. The chain couples TRBV2 to TRBJ1-6; a weak D match, TRBD1 (6 bases). The ends were cut back, 6 bases at V and 7 bases at J, with 10 bases in the middle. The CDR3 loop spans 13 amino acids. The germline gives CDR1 SNHLY, CDR2 FYNNEI. CDR3 sequence (DNA): TGTGCCAGCAGGGGGGACACAAATTCACCCCTCCACTTT. This sequence encodes CASRGDTNSPLHF.

The chain couples TRBV4-3 to TRBJ2-2; perhaps TRBD2 as D (6 bases). Per germline, CDR1 LGHNA and CDR2 YSLEER. Trimming left V 3 bases short and J 4 bases short, with 9 bases between. The CDR3 contains 14 residues. CDR3 loop: CASSQVGGTGELFF. CDR3 in DNA: TGCGCCAGCAGCCAGGTGGGGGGCACCGGGGAGCTGTTTTTT.

The table lists this clone with a few counts. Likely a read error: the CDR3 ends without its conserved phenylalanine or tryptophan. No DNA is shown, since the ends of the CDR3 on it are uncertain; the CDR3 is the one TCRdb lists. The chain employs TRBV15 and TRBJ1-4. Including both end residues, the CDR3 is 9 amino acids long. From germline, CDR1 is LNHNV and CDR2 YYDKDF (reference sequence). The CDR3 sequence is CATSRHRVE.

The rearrangement joins TRBV11-3 to TRBJ1-1; tentatively, D is TRBD1 (5 bases). The CDR3 length is 15 residues. The V gene lost 5 bases and the J gene lost 0 bases, with 13 bases spanning the gap. Per the germline V gene, CDR1 is SGHNT and CDR2 is YENEEA. The CDR3 protein is CASSPGTGVNTEAFF. The CDR3 DNA reads as TGTGCCAGCAGCCCCGGGACGGGGGTGAACACTGAAGCTTTCTTT.

This chain uses TRBV19 with TRBJ2-3; TRBD2 is a possible D gene (6 bases). CDR3 length: 16 residues. The germline V and J ends were trimmed by 6 bases and 3 bases, with 19 bases remaining between them. Germline lookup yields CDR1 LNHDA and CDR2 SQIVND (reference sequence). The CDR3 spells CASRKIVGGRTDTQYF. The CDR3 DNA reads as TGTGCCAGTAGAAAAATTGTGGGGGGAAGAACAGATACGCAGTATTTT.

The genes are TRBV5-4 and TRBJ2-1; D not resolved. This CDR3 region has 15 residues. Germline CDR1 SGHNT, CDR2 YYREEE (reference sequence). V lost 1 base and J lost 1, with 9 bases in between. CDR3 region: CASSLSRGSYNEQFF. The DNA for the CDR3 is TGTGCCAGCAGCTTGAGTCGCGGATCCTACAATGAGCAGTTCTTC. Variable domain in full (rest from reference TRBV5-4 and TRBJ2-1): ETGVTQSPTHLIKTRGQQVTLRCSSQSGHNTVSWYQQALGQGPQFIFQYYREEENGRGNFPPRFSGLQFPNYSSELNVNALELDDSALYLCASSLSRGSYNEQFFGPGTRLTVL.

The V gene is TRBV2, the J gene TRBJ2-1; possibly TRBD2 for D (6 bases). Germline-derived CDR1 and CDR2 are SNHLY and FYNNEI. The CDR3 has 18 amino acids. The V and J ends lost 6 bases and 9 bases respectively, with 30 bases between them. CDR3 DNA: TGTGCCAGCAGCGACATAAACCGGGGACTCCCCTCCCACCTTGAGCAGTTCTTC. As protein: CASSDINRGLPSHLEQFF.

This clone has only a few counts. The genes are TRBV7-2 and TRBJ1-3, with 7 positions matching TRBD1. The CDR3 is 17 residues long. Trimming took 1 base from V and 0 from J; bases not matched to a gene: 6. From germline, CDR1 is SGHTA and CDR2 FQGNSA. CDR3 DNA: TGTGCCAGCAGCTTAGTCTTGGGGACAGACTCTGGAAACACCATATATTTT. Residues: CASSLVLGTDSGNTIYF.

The chain links TRBV3-1 (or the pseudogene TRBV3-2) to TRBJ1-3, with D maybe TRBD1 (5 bases). CDR1 is LGHDT, CDR2 YNNKEL, per germline (reference sequence). CDR3 size: 14 residues. The ends were cut back, 2 bases at V and 4 bases at J, with 9 bases in the middle. The chain's CDR3 is CASSQQGSGNTIYF. The DNA for the CDR3 is TGTGCCAGCAGCCAACAGGGTTCCGGAAACACCATATATTTT.

The V gene is TRBV3-1 (or the pseudogene TRBV3-2), the J gene TRBJ1-6; 7 positions match TRBD1. V was pared by 5 bases and J by 5 bases, with 3 bases of the junction left unmatched. The CDR3 length is 14 residues. CDR1 LGHDT and CDR2 YNNKEL come from the germline V gene (reference sequence). CDR3 sequence: CASSRGQHNSPLHF. CDR3 DNA: TGTGCCAGCAGCAGGGGACAGCATAATTCACCCCTCCACTTT.

Notes on this clone: One end of the junction varies from germline; a read error may be responsible. This chain connects TRBV7-9 to TRBJ1-1, with D unresolved. This CDR3 spans 14 amino acids. Per the germline V gene, CDR1 is SEHNR and CDR2 is FQNEAQ (reference sequence). The CDR3 sequence is CASSSQKMNTEAFF. DNA of the CDR3: TGTGCCAGCAGCAGTCAGAAGATGAATACTGAAGCTTTCTTT.